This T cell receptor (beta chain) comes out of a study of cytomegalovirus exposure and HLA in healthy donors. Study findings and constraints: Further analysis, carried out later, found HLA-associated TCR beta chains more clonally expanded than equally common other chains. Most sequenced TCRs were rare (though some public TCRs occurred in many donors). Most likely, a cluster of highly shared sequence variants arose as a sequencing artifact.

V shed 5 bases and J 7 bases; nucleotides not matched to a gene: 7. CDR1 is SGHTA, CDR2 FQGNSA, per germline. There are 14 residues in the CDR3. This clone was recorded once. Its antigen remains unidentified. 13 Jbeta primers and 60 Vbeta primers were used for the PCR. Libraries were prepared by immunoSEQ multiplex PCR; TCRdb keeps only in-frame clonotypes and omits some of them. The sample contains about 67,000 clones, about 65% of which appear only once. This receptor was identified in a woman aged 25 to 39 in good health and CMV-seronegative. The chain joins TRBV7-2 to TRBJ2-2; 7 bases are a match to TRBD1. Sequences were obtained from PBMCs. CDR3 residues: CASSIRQGNGELFF. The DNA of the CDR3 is TGTGCCAGCAGCATCCGACAGGGAAACGGGGAGCTGTTTTTT.